The 9 T cell receptor beta chains below come from one sample, sequenced in a study of T cell repertoires in cytomegalovirus infection. Using its own MiXCR run on the reads, TCRdb lists one record per CDR3 protein. The table has 250,000 or so distinct CDR3 sequences, over 15% seen once. The sequenced sample consisted of CD8+ T cells from PBMCs. All receptors come from a human donor in good health (CMV status not recorded). Some clones in this sample may be carry-over from other donors' samples.

This chain uses TRBV6-5 with TRBJ1-5; 8 bases map to TRBD1. This CDR3 spans 17 amino acids. The trim removed 0 bases at V and 6 bases at J, leaving 10 bases unmatched. Germline values: CDR1 MNHEY, CDR2 SVGAGI. The chain's CDR3 is CASSYSYPGTGAQPQHF. As DNA, the CDR3 is TGTGCCAGCAGTTACTCTTACCCCGGGACAGGTGCTCAGCCCCAGCATTTT.

This clonotype came up a few times. The V call is TRBV6-6, the J call TRBJ1-5; possible D gene TRBD1, 5 bases. Germline V lookup: CDR1 MNHNY, CDR2 SVGAGI (reference sequence). Trimming took off 3 bases at V and 0 bases at J, with 15 bases between the two ends. The CDR3 consists of 17 residues. CDR3 nucleotide sequence: TGTGCCAGCAGTTATGGGGGAGGCTTCTATAGCAATCAGCCCCAGCATTTT. Translating it yields CASSYGGGFYSNQPQHF.

The CDR3 DNA reads TGTGCCAGCAGCTTCCCAGGGAGCGTTAACTATGGCTACACCTTC. Translated: CASSFPGSVNYGYTF. The rearrangement links TRBV7-9 to TRBJ1-2; possible D gene TRBD1, 5 bases. The V gene lost 3 bases and the J gene lost 1 base, with 12 bases spanning the gap. The CDR3 is made up of 15 amino acids. Germline values: CDR1 SEHNR, CDR2 FQNEAQ (reference sequence).

The chain combines TRBV9 with TRBJ2-1, with TRBD2 identical over 7 bases. CDR1 SGDLS and CDR2 YYNGEE come from the germline V gene. Trimming at V came to 4 bases and at J to 3 bases, leaving 10 bases not matched to a gene. The CDR3 contains 16 residues. The CDR3 DNA sequence: TGTGCCAGCAGCCCTAGACTAAGCGGGAACTACAATGAGCAGTTCTTC. It translates to CASSPRLSGNYNEQFF.

This clonotype came up many times. This chain links TRBV28 with TRBJ2-2; no definite D call. V lost 3 bases and J 5 bases, leaving 19 bases between the germline ends. The germline V gene encodes CDR1 MDHEN and CDR2 SYDVKM. The CDR3 extends over 17 amino acids. CDR3 nucleotides: TGTGCCAGCAGTTTTCTTACGGGCCAGAGTGAAACCGGGGAGCTGTTTTTT. It translates to CASSFLTGQSETGELFF.

The chain carries TRBV7-9 and TRBJ1-1; D remains unclear. The CDR3 loop spans 15 amino acids. Looked up from germline, CDR1 is SEHNR and CDR2 is FQNEAQ (reference sequence). V was trimmed by 5 bases and J by 4 bases, leaving 17 bases between them. The CDR3: CASSPTRGVGTEAFF. The CDR3 nucleotides read TGTGCCAGCAGCCCAACTCGTGGGGTCGGCACTGAAGCTTTCTTT. The variable domain in full, completed from reference TRBV7-9 and TRBJ1-1, reads DTGVSQNPRHKITKRGQNVTFRCDPISEHNRLYWYRQTLGQGPEFLTYFQNEAQLEKSRLLSDRFSAERPKGSFSTLEIQRTEQGDSAMYLCASSPTRGVGTEAFFGQGTRLTVV.

This clonotype was counted ten times or more. This chain links TRBV19 with TRBJ1-1; D is possibly TRBD1 (6 bases). V was shortened by 2 bases and J by 5 bases, with 15 bases between the two germline ends. Germline lookup yields CDR1 LNHDA and CDR2 SQIVND (reference sequence). The CDR3 length is 15 residues. CDR3 protein: CASSIFFGGFTEAFF. CDR3 coding DNA: TGTGCCAGTAGTATATTCTTCGGGGGCTTTACTGAAGCTTTCTTT.

The genes are TRBV15 and TRBJ2-6; D is uncertain. V was cut by 3 bases and J by 0 bases, with 12 bases left in between. CDR3 size: 17 residues. Germline V lookup: CDR1 LNHNV, CDR2 YYDKDF (reference sequence). The CDR3 nucleotides are TGTGCCACCAGCAGGACCGCGCCCGGCTCTGGGGCCAACGTCCTGACTTTC. It translates to CATSRTAPGSGANVLTF.

Ten or more counts support this clonotype. This chain connects TRBV6-2 or TRBV6-3 to TRBJ1-1, with D maybe TRBD1 (5 bases). Germline loops: CDR1 MNHEY, CDR2 SVGEGT. Between the trimmed V and J ends, which lost 2 bases and 3 bases, there was a span of 7 bases. This CDR3 has 13 amino acids. The CDR3 sequence is CASSYGGDTEAFF. CDR3 coding DNA: TGTGCCAGCAGTTACGGGGGTGACACTGAAGCTTTCTTT.